These 22 T cell receptor beta chains were all obtained from the same sample, sequenced in a study of PD-L1 blockade in urothelial cancer. The data were produced by immunoSEQ multiplex PCR, yet TCRdb's version contains in-frame clones alone and is incomplete. The data contain 25,000 to 30,000 clones, around 87% of them seen just once; the ten biggest clones take up 1.5% to 2%. Material: PBMCs, obtained around atezolizumab (anti-PD-L1) treatment. The receptors derive from a man aged 50 to 59 with urothelial cancer.

V gene TRBV2 combines with J gene TRBJ2-7; D may be TRBD1 (6 bases). CDR3 length: 14 residues. In germline, CDR1 is SNHLY, CDR2 FYNNEI. Between the trimmed V and J ends, which lost 11 bases and 6 bases, there was a span of 23 bases. This chain's CDR3 is CASKAGQKPSEQYF. CDR3 in DNA: TGTGCCTCAAAGGCCGGACAGAAACCATCCGAGCAGTACTTC.

This clone was seen more than once but under ten times. The chain carries TRBV7-2 and TRBJ2-3; 12 bases match TRBD2. The germline gives CDR1 SGHTA, CDR2 FQGNSA. CDR3 length: 17 amino acids. Trimming cost V 4 bases and J 2 bases; bases outside gene matches: 7. DNA for the CDR3: TGTGCCAGCAGCTCACCTAGCGGGAGGGCCCCCACAGATACGCAGTATTTT. Protein: CASSSPSGRAPTDTQYF.

This clone has more than one count but fewer than ten. This rearrangement joins TRBV7-9 to TRBJ2-5; 13 nucleotides line up with TRBD2. The germline V gene has CDR1 SEHNR and CDR2 FQNEAQ (reference sequence). This CDR3 region has 17 residues. Losses at the gene ends were 2 bases for V and 1 base for J; bases not matched to a gene: 4. DNA of the CDR3: TGTGCCAGCAGCTTACAGACTAGCGGGGGGATCCAAGAGACCCAGTACTTC. This sequence encodes CASSLQTSGGIQETQYF.

V and J are TRBV20-1 and TRBJ1-4; D not resolved. Looked up from germline, CDR1 is DFQATT and CDR2 is SNEGSKA (reference sequence). V lost 6 bases, J lost 11 bases, and 13 bases lay in between. This CDR3 region has 11 residues. CDR3 region: CSAPTGEKLFF. CDR3 bases: TGCAGTGCCCCGACTGGGGAGAAACTGTTTTTT.

This clone is a singleton in its sample. V usage is TRBV27 and J usage is TRBJ1-5; D gene ambiguous. The V end lost 4 bases, the J end lost 4 bases, and 8 bases lay between the germline ends. CDR3 length: 13 residues. CDR1 and CDR2 from the germline V gene are MNHEY and SMNVEV (reference sequence). The CDR3 DNA sequence: TGTGCCAGCAGTTCAGAAGTGAATCAGCCCCAGCATTTT. Translation: CASSSEVNQPQHF.

The chain combines TRBV9 with TRBJ2-4, with 8 bases matching TRBD1. Trimming cost V 0 bases and J 9 bases; bases outside gene matches: 20. The CDR3 consists of 19 residues. From germline, CDR1 is SGDLS and CDR2 YYNGEE. The CDR3 DNA sequence: TGTGCCAGCAGCGTAGCCTCTGGACAGGGACTTCATACAGAAAGCATTCAGTACTTC. It specifies CASSVASGQGLHTESIQYF.

The chain combines TRBV7-2 with TRBJ1-5; 7 nucleotides align to TRBD1. The CDR3 is 15 residues long. The germline V gene encodes CDR1 SGHTA and CDR2 FQGNSA. V lost 4 bases to trimming and J lost 1 base; unmatched junction nucleotides: 4. CDR3 DNA sequence: TGTGCCAGCAGCTGGACAGGACAAAGCAATCAGCCCCAGCATTTT. It yields the protein CASSWTGQSNQPQHF.

The chain uses TRBV5-1 and TRBJ2-7; TRBD2 is a possible D gene (5 bases). CDR3 length equals 15 residues. V was clipped by 0 bases and J by 0 bases, with 10 bases between them. The V gene's germline CDR1 is SGHRS and CDR2 YFSETQ. CDR3 sequence: CASSLAGEYSYEQYF. The CDR3 DNA is TGCGCCAGCAGCTTGGCCGGGGAGTACTCCTACGAGCAGTACTTC.

The rearrangement joins TRBV10-1 to TRBJ2-1, with 9 nucleotides matching TRBD1. V lost 4 bases and J lost 7; bases outside the gene matches: 8. Germline V gene data show CDR1 as WNHNN and CDR2 as SYGVQD (reference sequence). CDR3 size: 15 residues. CDR3 sequence (DNA): TGCGCCAGCAGTGGAGGGACAGGGAATGGTAATGAGCAGTTCTTC. This sequence encodes CASSGGTGNGNEQFF.

The chain is built from TRBV18 and TRBJ1-1, with 7 positions matching TRBD1. This CDR3 spans 17 amino acids. Germline V gene data show CDR1 as KGHSH and CDR2 as LQKENI. V lost 2 bases, J lost 3 bases, and 12 bases stayed unmatched. CDR3 nucleotide sequence: TGTGCCAGCTCACCATCGGGCCGAGGGGGCGTATACACTGAAGCTTTCTTT. Protein: CASSPSGRGGVYTEAFF.

The chain combines TRBV5-6 with TRBJ2-7; TRBD2 matches at 7 bases. V was clipped by 4 bases and J by 6 bases; unmatched bases: 7. This CDR3 comprises 13 residues. CDR1 and CDR2 (germline): SGHDT, YYEEEE. The DNA of the CDR3 is TGTGCCAGCAGCCACCGGACTAGGCGCGAGCAGTACTTC. Translation: CASSHRTRREQYF.

V and J are TRBV27 and TRBJ1-6; D is ambiguous. CDR1 is MNHEY, CDR2 SMNVEV, per germline (reference sequence). Trimming removed 2 bases from V and 1 base from J, with 12 bases in between. CDR3 length: 17 amino acids. The CDR3: CASSLGGLKSYNSPLHF. For the CDR3, the DNA is TGTGCCAGCAGTTTAGGAGGGCTTAAATCCTATAATTCACCCCTCCACTTT.

V is TRBV30 and J is TRBJ2-7; TRBD1 matches 9 bases. The CDR3 totals 15 residues. Germline lookup yields CDR1 GTSNPN and CDR2 SVGIG (reference sequence). The V and J ends lost 2 bases and 0 bases, in that order; junction bases with no gene match: 5. CDR3 sequence (DNA): TGTGCCTGGAGTTCAGGGACAGGGTACTCCTACGAGCAGTACTTC. Translated: CAWSSGTGYSYEQYF.

The gene calls are TRBV19 and TRBJ1-5; 8 nucleotides align to TRBD1. Germline lookup yields CDR1 LNHDA and CDR2 SQIVND (reference sequence). This CDR3 region has 15 residues. V lost 8 bases, J lost 6 bases, and 12 bases stayed unmatched. CDR3 region: CASSPGQGDVQPQHF. The CDR3 DNA is TGTGCCAGTTCCCCCGGACAGGGCGATGTTCAGCCCCAGCATTTT.

In this sample, this clone turned up a few times. V and J are TRBV4-1 and TRBJ2-2, with D hard to call. Germline CDR1 reads MGHRA; CDR2 reads YSYEKL. The V end was cut by 1 base, the J end by 3 bases, with 6 bases between. This CDR3 is 14 amino acids long. The CDR3 nucleotides are TGCGCCAGCAGCCAAGGACTTCACACCGGGGAGCTGTTTTTT. It yields the protein CASSQGLHTGELFF.

This chain connects TRBV9 to TRBJ2-2, with 9 bases lining up with TRBD2. The CDR3 is made up of 15 amino acids. Germline V CDR1 and CDR2: SGDLS, YYNGEE. Losses at the gene ends were 2 bases for V and 1 base for J; bases not matched to a gene: 0. CDR3 nucleotide sequence: TGTGCCAGCAGCGTTAGCGGGGGGAACACCGGGGAGCTGTTTTTT. Translating it yields CASSVSGGNTGELFF.

The chain links TRBV9 to TRBJ2-1; 14 bases match TRBD2. The germline V gene has CDR1 SGDLS and CDR2 YYNGEE. The CDR3 covers 18 residues. V gave up 3 bases and J gave up 0 bases; unmatched junction bases: 5. DNA of the CDR3: TGTGCCAGCAGCGCAAGGACTAGCGGGAGGCACTCCTACAATGAGCAGTTCTTC. As protein: CASSARTSGRHSYNEQFF.

This chain's CDR3 is CASSIVGPAGTEAFF. The CDR3 region has the DNA TGTGCCAGTAGTATAGTGGGCCCCGCGGGCACTGAAGCTTTCTTT. The V call is TRBV19, the J call TRBJ1-1; D gene uncertain. Deletions cut 1 base from V and 4 bases from J, with 13 bases between. The germline V gene encodes CDR1 LNHDA and CDR2 SQIVND (reference sequence). The CDR3 spans 15 residues. Combining the CDR3 with reference TRBV19 and TRBJ1-1 gives the whole variable domain DGGITQSPKYLFRKEGQNVTLSCEQNLNHDAMYWYRQDPGQGLRLIYYSQIVNDFQKGDIAEGYSVSREKKESFPLTVTSAQKNPTAFYLCASSIVGPAGTEAFFGQGTRLTVV.

The CDR3 DNA is TGTGCCAGCAGTGACTCGTCTAGCGGGATAAGGAATGAGCAGTTCTTC. It specifies CASSDSSSGIRNEQFF. The V gene is TRBV6-4, the J gene TRBJ2-1; 9 nucleotides align to TRBD2. Per the germline V gene, CDR1 is MRHNA and CDR2 is SNTAGT. The J segment lost 7 bases and the V segment lost 0 bases, leaving 7 bases of the junction unmatched. This CDR3 is built from 16 residues.

The rearrangement uses TRBV4-1 and TRBJ2-7, with 10 bases lining up with TRBD2. This CDR3 contains 16 residues. The V segment lost 4 bases and the J segment 0 bases; nucleotides outside the gene matches: 6. Per germline, CDR1 MGHRA and CDR2 YSYEKL. The CDR3 sequence: CASSPSGGFSSYEQYF. The CDR3 DNA reads as TGCGCCAGCAGCCCTAGCGGGGGCTTCAGCTCCTACGAGCAGTACTTC.

The rearrangement uses TRBV6-5 and TRBJ2-3, with 8 bases lining up with TRBD2. V lost 0 bases and J lost 1; bases outside the gene matches: 3. CDR1 and CDR2 (germline): MNHEY, SVGAGI. The CDR3 contains 16 residues. The CDR3 DNA is TGTGCCAGCAGTTACTCGGGTAGCGGGGGCACAGATACGCAGTATTTT. Protein: CASSYSGSGGTDTQYF.

The CDR3 protein is CATSGEGGGKEKLFF. CDR3 DNA: TGTGCCACCAGCGGGGAGGGGGGGGGCAAGGAAAAACTGTTTTTT. The rearrangement uses TRBV15 and TRBJ1-4; tentative D call: TRBD1 (6 bases). This CDR3 is 15 amino acids long. V lost 5 bases, J lost 8 bases, and 18 bases lay in between. Germline assignment: CDR1 LNHNV and CDR2 YYDKDF (reference sequence).